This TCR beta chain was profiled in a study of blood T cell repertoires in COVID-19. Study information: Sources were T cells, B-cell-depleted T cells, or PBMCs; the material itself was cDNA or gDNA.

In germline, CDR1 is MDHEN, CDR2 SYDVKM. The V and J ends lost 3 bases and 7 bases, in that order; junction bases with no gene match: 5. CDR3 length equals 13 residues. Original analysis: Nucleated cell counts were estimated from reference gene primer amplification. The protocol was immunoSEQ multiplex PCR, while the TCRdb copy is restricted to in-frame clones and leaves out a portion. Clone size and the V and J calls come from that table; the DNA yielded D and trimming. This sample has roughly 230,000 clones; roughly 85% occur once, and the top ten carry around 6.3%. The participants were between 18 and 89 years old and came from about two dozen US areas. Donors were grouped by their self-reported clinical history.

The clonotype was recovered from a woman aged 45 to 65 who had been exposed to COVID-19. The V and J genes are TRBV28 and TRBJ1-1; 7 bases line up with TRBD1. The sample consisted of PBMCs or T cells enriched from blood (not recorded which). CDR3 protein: CASSFVRGVEAFF. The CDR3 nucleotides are TGTGCCAGCAGTTTTGTCAGGGGGGTTGAAGCTTTCTTT.